The clone carrying this TCR beta chain was seen a handful of times. CDR1 and CDR2 from the germline V gene are SNHLY and FYNNEI. V shed 6 bases, J shed 7 bases, and the junction held 11 bases outside the gene matches. This CDR3 is 15 amino acids long. These data are taken from a study of blood T cell repertoires in COVID-19. The overall study: The origin of the acute and convalescent COVID-19 samples was the United States, Italy and Spain.

Only in-frame clones appear in the TCRdb table, and some are missing; sequencing was by immunoSEQ multiplex PCR. The sample yields about 87,000 clones, more than 75% seen once. The specimen sequenced was peripheral blood. The receptor was isolated from a man between 40 and 49 years old with acute or convalescent COVID-19. The V and J genes are TRBV2 and TRBJ2-1; 8 nucleotides agree with TRBD1. The CDR3 coding sequence is TGTGCCAGCAGCCCAAAGAGACAGGGGTTGAATGAGCAGTTCTTC. The encoded protein is CASSPKRQGLNEQFF.